In its sample, the clone carrying this T cell receptor (beta chain) was seen a few times. The antigen is unknown. V gave up 5 bases and J gave up 6 bases; unmatched junction bases: 7. Germline-derived CDR1 and CDR2 are SGHNT and YENEEA. The CDR3 length is 15 residues. The PCR ran on 60 Vbeta and 13 Jbeta primers. Only in-frame clones appear in the TCRdb table, and some are missing; sequencing was by immunoSEQ multiplex PCR. The repertoire holds under 110,000 clones, with about 75% as singletons. The data were taken from a study of cytomegalovirus exposure and HLA in healthy donors. Whole-study findings and limits: Follow-up analysis found HLA locus-dependent TCR association rates, highest for DRB1 and lowest for HLA-C. CMV serostatus stood as the only immune exposure information on hand. The study carried out a later analysis of TCR beta sequences. It associated roughly 17,000 of them with specific HLA alleles at a false discovery rate of 0.05.

This sequence was found in a male donor in good health and CMV-seropositive. The V call is TRBV11-3, the J call TRBJ2-2; 9 bases match TRBD2. Sequencing used PBMCs. The CDR3 region has the DNA TGTGCCAGCAGCCACCCTAGCGGGAAGGCCGGGGAGCTGTTTTTT. It yields the protein CASSHPSGKAGELFF.